The 19 T cell receptor beta chains given below trace back to one sample, sequenced in a study of cytomegalovirus exposure and HLA in healthy donors. Primers included in the PCR were 60 Vbeta and 13 Jbeta primers. Method: immunoSEQ multiplex PCR; TCRdb's copy keeps in-frame clones and lacks some. The repertoire consists of fewer than 150,000 clones, with around three quarters occurring once and the leading ten covering approximately 7%. Sequencing was carried out using PBMCs. Receptors originate from a middle-aged man in good health and CMV-seropositive.

The chain joins TRBV27 to TRBJ2-6; TRBD1 aligns across 10 bases. V shed 5 bases and J 0 bases; nucleotides not matched to a gene: 10. This CDR3 has 19 amino acids. Per germline, CDR1 MNHEY and CDR2 SMNVEV (reference sequence). The DNA of the CDR3 is TGTGCCAGCAGTGCCTCGGGACAGGGGAGGAACTCTGGGGCCAACGTCCTGACTTTC. Translated: CASSASGQGRNSGANVLTF. Full variable domain (rest looked up from reference TRBV27 and TRBJ2-6): EAQVTQNPRYLITVTGKKLTVTCSQNMNHEYMSWYRQDPGLGLRQIYYSMNVEVTDKGDVPEGYKVSRKEKRNFPLILESPSPNQTSLYFCASSASGQGRNSGANVLTFGAGSRLTVL.

This clone was observed a handful of times. This chain connects TRBV4-3 to TRBJ2-6; maybe TRBD2 (5 bases). The CDR3 totals 16 residues. With 4 bases removed from V and 2 bases from J, the gap between germline ends came to 12 bases. Germline V lookup: CDR1 LGHNA, CDR2 YSLEER. The CDR3 DNA reads TGCGCCAGCAGCCCGGAGGCAGTCCCTGGGGCCAACGTCCTGACTTTC. This sequence encodes CASSPEAVPGANVLTF.

The sample holds one count of this clone. The chain joins TRBV5-1 to TRBJ2-3; maybe TRBD1 (7 bases). The germline V and J ends were trimmed by 4 bases and 4 bases, with 16 bases remaining between them. Germline V gene lookup returns CDR1 SGHRS and CDR2 YFSETQ. This CDR3 is 15 amino acids long. The CDR3 sequence is CASSVRGDGSDTQYF. The CDR3 nucleotides read TGCGCCAGCAGCGTCAGGGGGGATGGTTCAGATACGCAGTATTTT.

The chain is built from TRBV2 and TRBJ1-5; possible D gene TRBD1, 5 bases. This CDR3 comprises 17 residues. Trimming took off 5 bases at V and 1 base at J, with 18 bases between the two ends. Germline V gives CDR1 SNHLY, CDR2 FYNNEI. The CDR3 nucleotides read TGTGCCAGCAGTCCGCCGGCAGGGTTCGGGAGCAATCAGCCCCAGCATTTT. Amino acid sequence: CASSPPAGFGSNQPQHF.

The chain combines TRBV2 with TRBJ2-1; 7 bases map to TRBD1. Per the germline V gene, CDR1 is SNHLY and CDR2 is FYNNEI. With V trimmed by 6 bases and J by 7 bases, 15 bases remained unmatched. This CDR3 region has 16 residues. CDR3 DNA: TGTGCCAGCAGCCTCTGGACAGGCCCTACGGGGAATGAGCAGTTCTTC. It is translated as CASSLWTGPTGNEQFF. Based on the CDR3 plus reference TRBV2 and TRBJ2-1, the full variable domain is EPEVTQTPSHQVTQMGQEVILRCVPISNHLYFYWYRQILGQKVEFLVSFYNNEISEKSEIFDDQFSVERPDGSNFTLKIRSTKLEDSAMYFCASSLWTGPTGNEQFFGPGTRLTVL.

The V and J genes are TRBV19 and TRBJ1-5; perhaps TRBD1 as D (6 bases). Germline-derived CDR1 and CDR2 are LNHDA and SQIVND (reference sequence). CDR3 length equals 14 residues. The V end lost 5 bases, the J end lost 3 bases, and 11 bases lay between the germline ends. CDR3 residues: CASSEQGFNQPQHF. The CDR3 nucleotides are TGTGCCAGTAGTGAACAGGGATTCAATCAGCCCCAGCATTTT.

The rearrangement uses TRBV19 and TRBJ2-3; 11 positions agree with TRBD1. The germline V gene has CDR1 LNHDA and CDR2 SQIVND (reference sequence). J gave up 4 bases and V 9 bases, and 6 bases lay outside the gene matches. The CDR3 runs 14 residues. The CDR3 loop is CASSDRGRADTQYF. The CDR3 DNA reads as TGTGCCAGCTCGGACAGGGGGCGTGCAGATACGCAGTATTTT.

This clone appeared a few times. The chain uses TRBV7-2 and TRBJ1-2; no definite D call. The CDR3 consists of 14 residues. The V gene's germline CDR1 is SGHTA and CDR2 FQGNSA. V was pared by 0 bases and J by 2 bases, with 7 bases between. This chain's CDR3 is CASSLAPRNYGYTF. The CDR3 bases are TGTGCCAGCAGCTTAGCGCCCCGGAACTATGGCTACACCTTC.

A few counts support this clone. The gene calls are TRBV7-9 and TRBJ1-6; no firm D call. The V gene's germline CDR1 is SEHNR and CDR2 FQNEAQ (reference sequence). The CDR3 has 13 residues. Trimming left V 10 bases short and J 7 bases short, with 14 bases between. CDR3 residues: CATQGLGNSPLHF. Here the CDR3 DNA reads TGTGCCACCCAAGGACTTGGGAATTCACCCCTCCACTTT.

This sequence joins TRBV5-4 and TRBJ1-2, with D hard to call. The CDR3 loop spans 12 amino acids. CDR1 SGHNT and CDR2 YYREEE come from the germline V gene (reference sequence). V lost 3 bases and J 8 bases, leaving 11 bases between the germline ends. CDR3 protein: CASSYNLGGYTF. In DNA form, the CDR3 reads TGTGCCAGCAGCTACAACTTGGGCGGCTACACCTTC.

The chain joins TRBV10-2 to TRBJ1-6; TRBD1 aligns across 8 bases. The CDR3 loop spans 15 amino acids. The germline V gene has CDR1 WSHSY and CDR2 SAAADI. The trim removed 2 bases at V and 9 bases at J, leaving 6 bases unmatched. CDR3 amino acids: CASSEKTGVGSPLHF. In DNA form, the CDR3 reads TGCGCCAGCAGTGAGAAGACAGGGGTCGGTTCACCCCTCCACTTT.

This chain uses TRBV7-2 with TRBJ1-2, with TRBD1 identical over 8 bases. The trim removed 4 bases at V and 5 bases at J, leaving 6 bases unmatched. This CDR3 has 14 amino acids. Germline V CDR1 and CDR2: SGHTA, FQGNSA. CDR3: CASSSRDRTYGYTF. DNA of the CDR3: TGTGCCAGCAGCTCTAGGGACAGGACGTATGGCTACACCTTC.

This clone was detected only a few times. The chain links TRBV12-5 to TRBJ1-5, with 7 bases matching TRBD1. From germline, CDR1 is LGHNT and CDR2 FRNRAP. Trimming took 7 bases from V and 1 from J; bases not matched to a gene: 10. CDR3 size: 16 residues. DNA of the CDR3: TGTGCTAGTGACGAAAGAGGGACAGTAAGCAATCAGCCCCAGCATTTT. Encoded protein: CASDERGTVSNQPQHF.

The genes are TRBV27 and TRBJ2-1; weak D call: TRBD2 (6 bases). The V end was cut by 8 bases, the J end by 6 bases, with 11 bases between. CDR1 MNHEY and CDR2 SMNVEV come from the germline V gene (reference sequence). The CDR3 is made up of 12 amino acids. CDR3 bases: TGTGCCAGCGGGGTTAGCGGCAATGAGCAGTTCTTC. This sequence encodes CASGVSGNEQFF.

V and J are TRBV12-5 and TRBJ1-5; maybe TRBD1 (5 bases). Germline V gene lookup returns CDR1 LGHNT and CDR2 FRNRAP. The CDR3 runs 15 residues. Between the trimmed V and J ends, which lost 5 bases and 2 bases, there was a span of 13 bases. CDR3 in amino acids: CASGLGEMGNQPQHF. Here the CDR3 DNA reads TGTGCTAGTGGTCTGGGGGAGATGGGCAATCAGCCCCAGCATTTT.

This chain connects TRBV4-1 to TRBJ2-2, with TRBD1 matching 10 bases. Germline V gene sequence: CDR1 MGHRA, CDR2 YSYEKL. The V segment lost 3 bases and the J segment 4 bases; nucleotides outside the gene matches: 17. The CDR3 runs 20 residues. The CDR3 here is CASSHPLPGQGTSSTGELFF. The CDR3 DNA reads TGCGCCAGCAGCCACCCACTCCCGGGACAGGGGACCTCGAGCACCGGGGAGCTGTTTTTT.

The chain links TRBV9 to TRBJ2-3; TRBD2 agrees at 7 bases. The CDR3 runs to 16 residues. CDR1 and CDR2 (germline): SGDLS, YYNGEE. V shed 2 bases and J 2 bases; nucleotides not matched to a gene: 8. The CDR3 is CASSVGASGLTDTQYF. The CDR3, as DNA: TGTGCCAGCAGCGTCGGCGCTAGCGGACTCACAGATACGCAGTATTTT. The full variable domain, completed using reference TRBV9 and TRBJ2-3, is DSGVTQTPKHLITATGQRVTLRCSPRSGDLSVYWYQQSLDQGLQFLIQYYNGEERAKGNILERFSAQQFPDLHSELNLSSLELGDSALYFCASSVGASGLTDTQYFGPGTRLTVL.

The chain employs TRBV18 and TRBJ2-1; 15 nucleotides line up with TRBD2. The germline V gene has CDR1 KGHSH and CDR2 LQKENI. Trimming at V came to 3 bases and at J to 15 bases, leaving 6 bases not matched to a gene. The CDR3 length is 14 residues. The CDR3 DNA is TGTGCCAGCTCACCGAAGGGACTAGCGGGAGGAACGTTCTTC. Translated, it gives CASSPKGLAGGTFF.

The chain has TRBV6-5 and TRBJ1-1; D unresolved. Trimming took off 8 bases at V and 0 bases at J, with 10 bases between the two ends. The germline gives CDR1 MNHEY, CDR2 SVGAGI. The CDR3 totals 13 residues. CDR3 sequence: CASGPRMNTEAFF. The CDR3 nucleotides are TGTGCCAGCGGGCCCAGGATGAACACTGAAGCTTTCTTT.